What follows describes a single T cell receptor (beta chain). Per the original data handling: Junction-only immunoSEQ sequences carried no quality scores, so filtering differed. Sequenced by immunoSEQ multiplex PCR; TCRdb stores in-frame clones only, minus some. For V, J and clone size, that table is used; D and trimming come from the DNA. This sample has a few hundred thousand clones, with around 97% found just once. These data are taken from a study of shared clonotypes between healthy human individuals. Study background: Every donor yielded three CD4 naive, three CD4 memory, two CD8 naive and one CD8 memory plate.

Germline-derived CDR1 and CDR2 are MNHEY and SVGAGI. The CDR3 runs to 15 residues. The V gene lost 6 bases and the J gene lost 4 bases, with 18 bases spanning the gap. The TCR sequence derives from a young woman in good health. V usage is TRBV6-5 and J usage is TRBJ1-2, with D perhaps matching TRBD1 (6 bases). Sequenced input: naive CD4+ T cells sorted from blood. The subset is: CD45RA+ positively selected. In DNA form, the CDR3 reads TGTGCCAGCAGAGCACCGGGACAAAAAAGCTATGGCTACACCTTC. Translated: CASRAPGQKSYGYTF.